This T cell receptor beta chain was sequenced during a study of T cell responses to AZD1222 COVID-19 vaccine. Comment on this clone: Its matching antigen is unknown.

The repertoire was sequenced with immunoSEQ multiplex PCR; TCRdb's copy has only in-frame clones and lacks some. Of about 98,000 clones in the sample, around 90% are singletons; the top ten hold around 5.5%. Study outcomes and limitations: Spike-specific TCR breadth and depth grew following two AZD1222 doses. Distributed over spike, vaccine-associated CD4 TCRs predominated at 160-218 and 743-854. It was only after the peak T cell response that any repertoires were sampled. The study identified only a handful of AZD1222 recipients as seropositive at baseline.

CDR3 size: 15 residues. The junction had 7 bases not matched to a gene; V was cut back by 4 bases and J by 4 bases. Germline values: CDR1 LNHDA, CDR2 SQIVND (reference sequence). The sequenced sample was peripheral blood, obtained on day 0 of AZD1222 vaccination. The TCR sequence derives from an adult in good health. The chain uses TRBV19 and TRBJ1-1, with 9 bases matching TRBD1. Here the CDR3 reads CASSTPDRGTTEAFF. The CDR3 nucleotides read TGTGCCAGTAGTACCCCTGACAGGGGGACCACTGAAGCTTTCTTT.